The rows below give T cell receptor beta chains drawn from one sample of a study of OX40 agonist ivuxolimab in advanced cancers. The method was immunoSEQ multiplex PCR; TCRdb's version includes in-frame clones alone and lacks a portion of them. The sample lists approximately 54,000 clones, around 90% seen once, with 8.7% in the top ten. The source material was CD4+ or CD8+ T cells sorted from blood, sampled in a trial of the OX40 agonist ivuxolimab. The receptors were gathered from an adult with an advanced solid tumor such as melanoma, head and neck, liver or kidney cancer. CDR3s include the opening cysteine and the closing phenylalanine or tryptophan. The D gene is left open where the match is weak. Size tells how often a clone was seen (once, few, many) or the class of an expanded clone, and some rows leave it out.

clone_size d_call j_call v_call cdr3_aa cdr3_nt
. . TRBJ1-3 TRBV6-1 CASSQEPGNTIYF TGTGCCAGCAGCCAAGAGCCTGGAAACACCATATATTTT
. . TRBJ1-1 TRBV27 CASSLGWGTEAFF TGTGCCAGCAGTTTGGGGTGGGGCACTGAAGCTTTCTTT
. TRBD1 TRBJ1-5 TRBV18 CASSPQGTGTGGGQPQHF TGTGCCAGCTCCCCCCAAGGGACCGGGACAGGGGGCGGTCAGCCCCAGCATTTT
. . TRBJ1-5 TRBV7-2 CASSLTEANQPQHF TGTGCCAGCAGTCTCACGGAAGCTAATCAGCCCCAGCATTTT
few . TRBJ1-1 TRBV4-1 CASSQEQGPEAFF TGCGCCAGCAGCCAAGAACAGGGACCTGAAGCTTTCTTT
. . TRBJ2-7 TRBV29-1 CSVEVRRSPYEQYF TGCAGCGTTGAAGTACGGCGCAGTCCGTACGAGCAGTACTTC
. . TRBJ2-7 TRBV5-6 CASSFQDSLYEQYF TGTGCCAGCAGCTTCCAAGACTCCCTTTACGAGCAGTACTTC
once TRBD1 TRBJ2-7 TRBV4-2 CASSQDTGVAYEQYF TGTGCCAGCAGCCAAGACACAGGGGTAGCCTACGAGCAGTACTTC
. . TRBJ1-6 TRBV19 CASSPESSYNSPLHF TGTGCCAGTAGCCCAGAGAGCTCCTATAATTCACCCCTCCACTTT
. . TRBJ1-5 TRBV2 CASRGTDSNQPQHF TGTGCCAGCAGAGGGACTGATAGCAATCAGCCCCAGCATTTT
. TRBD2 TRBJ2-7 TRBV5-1 CASSSFPSGEGYEQYF TGCGCCAGCAGCTCATTTCCTAGCGGGGAGGGCTACGAGCAGTACTTC
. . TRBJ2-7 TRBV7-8 CASSLAVWRGGDEQYF TGTGCCAGCAGCTTAGCGGTGTGGAGGGGCGGGGACGAGCAGTACTTC
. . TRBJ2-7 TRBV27 CASSLSPSVHEQYF TGTGCCAGCAGTTTAAGCCCTAGCGTCCACGAGCAGTACTTC
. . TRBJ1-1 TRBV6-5 CASSYWGAGEDTEAFF TGTGCCAGCAGTTACTGGGGGGCAGGGGAGGACACTGAAGCTTTCTTT
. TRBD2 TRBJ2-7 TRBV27 CASSPLAGLSYEQYF TGTGCCAGCAGTCCGCTAGCGGGACTCTCCTACGAGCAGTACTTC
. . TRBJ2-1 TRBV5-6 CASSFDPESSYNEQFF TGTGCCAGCAGCTTTGATCCGGAAAGCTCCTACAATGAGCAGTTCTTC
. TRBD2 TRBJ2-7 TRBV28 CASSYLAGSYEQYF TGTGCCAGCAGTTATTTAGCGGGGTCATACGAGCAGTACTTC